One and the same sample provided the 16 T cell receptor beta chains below, sequenced in a study of beta chain features in type 1 diabetes. Sequencing targeted expressed TCRB transcripts, as all isolated RNA had been reverse transcribed. Clones were sequenced by immunoSEQ multiplex PCR, and TCRdb holds only the in-frame ones, with some missing. The sample has 150,000 to 190,000 clones; 11% are singletons. Material for sequencing was central memory CD4+ T cells from blood. These receptors came from a man between 18 and 35 years old in good health.

The V and J genes are TRBV19 and TRBJ1-2, with D perhaps matching TRBD1 (6 bases). Trimming left V 6 bases short and J 8 bases short, with 13 bases between. The germline V gene encodes CDR1 LNHDA and CDR2 SQIVND (reference sequence). There are 12 residues in the CDR3. The CDR3 protein is CASSLRGEGYTF. DNA for the CDR3: TGTGCCAGTAGCCTCAGGGGCGAAGGCTACACCTTC. Looking up the rest from reference TRBV19 and TRBJ1-2 gives the full variable domain: DGGITQSPKYLFRKEGQNVTLSCEQNLNHDAMYWYRQDPGQGLRLIYYSQIVNDFQKGDIAEGYSVSREKKESFPLTVTSAQKNPTAFYLCASSLRGEGYTFGSGTRLTVV.

This clone was counted at least ten times. The sample contains more than one DNA sequence encoding this CDR3. The chain has TRBV7-2 and TRBJ2-3, with a tentative D call TRBD1 (5 bases). In germline, CDR1 is SGHTA, CDR2 FQGNSA. The ends were cut back, 2 bases at V and 2 bases at J, with 11 bases in the middle. The CDR3 length is 15 residues. CDR3 region: CASSLRAGITDTQYF. CDR3 DNA: TGTGCCAGCAGCTTACGGGCAGGGATCACAGATACGCAGTATTTT.

The chain is built from TRBV7-2 and TRBJ1-6, with D unclear. This CDR3 has 14 amino acids. In germline, CDR1 is SGHTA, CDR2 FQGNSA. Trimming cost V 2 bases and J 11 bases, with 13 bases left between them. The CDR3 protein is CASSLQVAQPPLHF. In nucleotides, the CDR3 is TGTGCCAGCAGCTTACAGGTGGCCCAGCCACCCCTCCACTTT. Using reference TRBV7-2 and TRBJ1-6 for the parts outside the CDR3, the full variable domain is GAGVSQSPSNKVTEKGKDVELRCDPISGHTALYWYRQSLGQGLEFLIYFQGNSAPDKSGLPSDRFSAERTGGSVSTLTIQRTQQEDSAVYLCASSLQVAQPPLHFGNGTRLTVT.

This clone was observed a handful of times. The chain employs TRBV7-3 and TRBJ2-1, with D maybe TRBD2 (6 bases). The V and J ends lost 5 bases and 12 bases respectively, with 23 bases between them. The V gene's germline CDR1 is SGHTA and CDR2 FQGTGA. The CDR3 sequence is 15 residues long. The CDR3 region is CASSPGTPTLPVQFF. CDR3 in DNA: TGTGCCAGCAGCCCTGGGACTCCAACCCTCCCGGTGCAGTTCTTC.

The sample holds a few counts of this clone. The V and J genes are TRBV10-3 and TRBJ2-1; D remains unclear. Germline V lookup: CDR1 ENHRY, CDR2 SYGVKD. The CDR3 extends over 18 amino acids. With 3 bases removed from V and 2 bases from J, the gap between germline ends came to 20 bases. The CDR3 reads CAISERPSQKSAYNEQFF. The CDR3 DNA reads TGTGCCATCAGTGAACGGCCATCGCAAAAATCAGCCTACAATGAGCAGTTCTTC.

This clone was detected a few times. V gene TRBV9 combines with J gene TRBJ1-2, with 7 positions matching TRBD1. Germline V gene lookup returns CDR1 SGDLS and CDR2 YYNGEE. The CDR3 spans 18 residues. V lost 4 bases to trimming and J lost 1 base; unmatched junction nucleotides: 16. The CDR3 spells CASSPRQGRVHNNYGYTF. The CDR3 nucleotides read TGTGCCAGCAGCCCTCGACAGGGTAGGGTCCATAATAACTATGGCTACACCTTC.

The chain employs TRBV28 and TRBJ2-4, with TRBD1 matching over 7 bases. Germline CDR1 and CDR2: MDHEN and SYDVKM. The ends lost 6 bases at V and 7 bases at J; junction bases unmatched: 12. This CDR3 is 15 amino acids long. The CDR3 sequence is CASSQSQGVRNIQYF. The CDR3 DNA reads TGTGCCAGCAGCCAATCTCAGGGGGTTAGGAACATTCAGTACTTC.

This clone was found a few times. The V gene is TRBV15, the J gene TRBJ2-2, with 8 bases that match TRBD2. CDR3 length: 15 amino acids. Germline V lookup: CDR1 LNHNV, CDR2 YYDKDF (reference sequence). Losses at the gene ends were 3 bases for V and 4 bases for J; bases not matched to a gene: 4. The CDR3 nucleotides read TGTGCCACCAGCAGCCGGGGGGGCGGCACCGGGGAGCTGTTTTTT. Translating gives CATSSRGGGTGELFF. Looking up the rest from reference TRBV15 and TRBJ2-2 gives the full variable domain: DAMVIQNPRYQVTQFGKPVTLSCSQTLNHNVMYWYQQKSSQAPKLLFHYYDKDFNNEADTPDNFQSRRPNTSFCFLDIRSPGLGDTAMYLCATSSRGGGTGELFFGEGSRLTVL.

This clone has only a few counts. The V gene is TRBV5-1, the J gene TRBJ2-4, with 7 bases matching TRBD1. The CDR3 loop spans 15 amino acids. Germline CDR1 is SGHRS and CDR2 is YFSETQ. The V segment lost 6 bases and the J segment 3 bases; nucleotides outside the gene matches: 9. CDR3 in DNA: TGCGCCAGCACCCAGGGGGTCGGTAACAAAAACATTCAGTACTTC. This codes for CASTQGVGNKNIQYF.

This clone was seen only a few times. The chain links TRBV7-9 to TRBJ1-2, with no clear D. Trimming took 1 base from V and 10 from J, leaving 13 bases between them. Germline V gives CDR1 SEHNR, CDR2 FQNEAQ (reference sequence). This CDR3 spans 13 amino acids. DNA of the CDR3: TGTGCCAGCAGCTTAGAGATGGTAGGCTTCTACACCTTC. Protein: CASSLEMVGFYTF.

The V call is TRBV4-1, the J call TRBJ1-4, with 8 bases matching TRBD1. CDR1 is MGHRA, CDR2 YSYEKL, per germline. V shed 2 bases and J 7 bases; nucleotides not matched to a gene: 12. This CDR3 has 17 amino acids. CDR3 sequence reads: CASSQPDRAIISEKLFF. DNA of the CDR3: TGCGCCAGCAGCCAACCGGACAGGGCGATCATAAGTGAAAAACTGTTTTTT.

This clone was counted a few times. The chain joins TRBV7-2 to TRBJ2-1, with TRBD1 identical over 7 bases. Germline CDR1 SGHTA, CDR2 FQGNSA. The length of the CDR3 is 16 residues. The trim removed 0 bases at V and 7 bases at J, leaving 9 bases unmatched. The CDR3 DNA follows: TGTGCCAGCAGCTTAGCCTTCGACAGGGTAAGGAATGAGCAGTTCTTC. This encodes CASSLAFDRVRNEQFF.

In its sample, this clone was seen a few times. V is TRBV7-2 and J is TRBJ1-6; the D gene is possibly TRBD1 (5 bases). The germline CDR1 and CDR2 sequences are SGHTA and FQGNSA. V lost 4 bases to trimming and J lost 7 bases, with 11 bases between them. The CDR3 extends over 14 amino acids. CDR3 coding DNA: TGTGCCAGCAGCTCTGGGGACTCGAATTCACCCCTCCACTTT. It encodes CASSSGDSNSPLHF. Combining the CDR3 with reference TRBV7-2 and TRBJ1-6 gives the whole variable domain GAGVSQSPSNKVTEKGKDVELRCDPISGHTALYWYRQSLGQGLEFLIYFQGNSAPDKSGLPSDRFSAERTGGSVSTLTIQRTQQEDSAVYLCASSSGDSNSPLHFGNGTRLTVT.

The V call is TRBV9, the J call TRBJ1-2; D possibly corresponds to TRBD1 (5 bases). V lost 0 bases, J lost 0 bases, and 9 bases lay in between. In germline, CDR1 is SGDLS, CDR2 YYNGEE. The CDR3 runs 15 residues. The CDR3 DNA reads TGTGCCAGCAGCGTAGCCGACAGATCTAACTATGGCTACACCTTC. Translating gives CASSVADRSNYGYTF. Complete variable domain (other parts from reference TRBV9 and TRBJ1-2): DSGVTQTPKHLITATGQRVTLRCSPRSGDLSVYWYQQSLDQGLQFLIQYYNGEERAKGNILERFSAQQFPDLHSELNLSSLELGDSALYFCASSVADRSNYGYTFGSGTRLTVV.

The rearrangement joins TRBV11-2 to TRBJ2-7, with TRBD2 matching over 11 bases. Germline CDR1 is SGHAT and CDR2 is FQNNGV. The CDR3 has 16 residues. V was clipped by 4 bases and J by 3 bases; unmatched bases: 8. CDR3 protein: CASSSPRLAGNYEQYF. CDR3 nucleotides: TGTGCCAGCAGCTCTCCGCGACTAGCGGGAAACTACGAGCAGTACTTC.

This clone was counted only a few times. The chain is built from TRBV9 and TRBJ2-2; D remains unclear. The CDR3 runs to 14 residues. With 7 bases removed from V and 1 base from J, the gap between germline ends came to 11 bases. CDR1 and CDR2 (germline): SGDLS, YYNGEE. Written as DNA, the CDR3 is TGTGCCAGCGGAACCGCGGTGAACACCGGGGAGCTGTTTTTT. The encoded protein is CASGTAVNTGELFF. The entire variable domain, with the rest obtained from reference TRBV9 and TRBJ2-2, is as follows: DSGVTQTPKHLITATGQRVTLRCSPRSGDLSVYWYQQSLDQGLQFLIQYYNGEERAKGNILERFSAQQFPDLHSELNLSSLELGDSALYFCASGTAVNTGELFFGEGSRLTVL.